Sequencing of this T cell receptor beta chain was carried out in a study of cytomegalovirus exposure and HLA in healthy donors. The count of this clone is one. Antigen specificity is unknown. The length of the CDR3 is 13 residues. Germline-derived CDR1 and CDR2 are SNHLY and FYNNEI. V trimming: 6 bases; J trimming: 8 bases; junction bases outside the gene matches: 3. In the PCR, 60 Vbeta and 13 Jbeta primers were used. The table came from immunoSEQ multiplex PCR; TCRdb's copy has only in-frame clones and leaves some out. The sample lists about 55,000 clones, roughly four fifths occurring once. Study-wide findings and caveats: Some V segments (TRBV6-2 and TRBV6-3 among them) were excluded as indistinguishable.

V usage is TRBV2 and J usage is TRBJ1-4; 10 positions agree with TRBD1. The sample consisted of PBMCs. The origin of this receptor is a man aged 30 to 45 in good health and CMV-seronegative. The CDR3 bases are TGTGCCAGCAGAGACAGGGGGCGAGAAAAACTGTTTTTT. It yields the protein CASRDRGREKLFF.